This TCR beta chain stems from a study of identical twins. Study-wide points: While abundant cord blood beta clonotypes carried fewer insertions, memory repertoires showed no such pattern. The authors noted that invariant MAIT and iNKT cells could partly confound zero-insertion analyses. A cross-sectional statistical analysis, not follow-up of the same donors, supported the conclusions.

TCRdb fed the 5' RACE reads into MiXCR, producing one record per CDR3 protein. This sample has approximately 1.8 million distinct CDR3 sequences, with around a third found just once. Germline V gene data show CDR1 as MNHEY and CDR2 as SMNVEV (reference sequence). V dropped 5 bases and J dropped 6 bases, with 16 bases sitting between them. CDR3 length: 14 amino acids. About this clonotype itself: What it binds is not known.

The TCR comes from a newborn girl in good health. V usage is TRBV27 and J usage is TRBJ2-5; D remains ambiguous. The sample taken for sequencing was cord blood. CDR3: CASSPRAPGKTQYF. Here the CDR3 DNA reads TGTGCCAGCAGTCCCCGGGCCCCCGGAAAGACCCAGTACTTC.